Listed below are T cell receptor beta chains from one sample, sequenced in a study of CD4+ T cells in melanoma. The repertoire was sequenced with immunoSEQ multiplex PCR; TCRdb's copy has only in-frame clones and lacks some. The sample records approximately 110,000 clones, around 92% being singletons. Material: peripheral blood. These receptor sequences come from a human donor with melanoma. The CDR3 runs from the conserved cysteine through the conserved F or W. The D gene is left open where the match is weak. Clone size is shown for a subset of rows, as once, few, many or a class of expanded clone.

TRBD1 | TRBJ1-5 | TRBV27 | . | CASSSPDRVDQPQHF | TGTGCCAGCAGTTCCCCGGACAGGGTAGATCAGCCCCAGCATTTT
TRBD1 | TRBJ2-2 | TRBV5-1 | . | CASSFRGPNTGELFF | TGCGCCAGCAGCTTCAGGGGGCCTAACACCGGGGAGCTGTTTTTT
. | TRBJ2-3 | TRBV7-3 | once | CASSLDSGDTQYF | TGTGCCAGCAGTCTAGACTCAGGCGATACGCAGTATTTT
. | TRBJ1-2 | TRBV9 | . | CASSVDPFVGGGYTF | TGTGCCAGCAGCGTAGATCCATTCGTGGGCGGTGGCTACACCTTC
. | TRBJ2-5 | TRBV7-9 | . | CASSLVGGIQETQYF | TGTGCCAGCAGCTTAGTGGGGGGCATACAAGAGACCCAGTACTTC
. | TRBJ1-4 | TRBV5-8 | . | CASSLQGPPPTNEKLFF | TGTGCCAGCAGCTTGCAGGGTCCCCCACCAACTAATGAAAAACTGTTTTTT
TRBD2 | TRBJ2-7 | TRBV28 | . | CASSFGLAGEGEQYF | TGTGCCAGCAGTTTCGGACTAGCGGGAGAAGGCGAGCAGTACTTC
. | TRBJ1-2 | TRBV14 | . | CASKLTGGAHYGYTF | TGTGCCAGCAAGCTCACCGGGGGCGCCCACTATGGCTACACCTTC
TRBD1 | TRBJ1-1 | TRBV2 | . | CASSVDRETEAFF | TGTGCCAGCAGTGTGGACAGGGAAACTGAAGCTTTCTTT
. | TRBJ2-3 | TRBV7-3 | . | CASSPVSTDTQYF | TGTGCCAGCAGCCCTGTCAGCACAGATACGCAGTATTTT
. | TRBJ1-4 | TRBV6-6 | . | CASRGLELVDEKLFF | TGTGCCAGCAGGGGGCTCGAGTTGGTGGATGAAAAACTGTTTTTT
. | TRBJ2-5 | TRBV5-6 | few | CASSLYSVQETQYF | TGTGCCAGCAGCTTGTATTCGGTTCAAGAGACCCAGTACTTC
TRBD1 | TRBJ2-3 | TRBV5-1 | . | CASSPDRGFTDTQYF | TGCGCCAGCAGCCCGGACAGGGGGTTTACAGATACGCAGTATTTT
. | TRBJ1-3 | TRBV7-9 | . | CASSLSGNTIYF | TGTGCCAGCAGCTTATCTGGAAACACCATATATTTT
TRBD1 | TRBJ2-7 | TRBV10-3 | once | CATSPDRASYEQYF | TGTGCCACCTCACCCGACAGGGCTTCCTACGAGCAGTACTTC